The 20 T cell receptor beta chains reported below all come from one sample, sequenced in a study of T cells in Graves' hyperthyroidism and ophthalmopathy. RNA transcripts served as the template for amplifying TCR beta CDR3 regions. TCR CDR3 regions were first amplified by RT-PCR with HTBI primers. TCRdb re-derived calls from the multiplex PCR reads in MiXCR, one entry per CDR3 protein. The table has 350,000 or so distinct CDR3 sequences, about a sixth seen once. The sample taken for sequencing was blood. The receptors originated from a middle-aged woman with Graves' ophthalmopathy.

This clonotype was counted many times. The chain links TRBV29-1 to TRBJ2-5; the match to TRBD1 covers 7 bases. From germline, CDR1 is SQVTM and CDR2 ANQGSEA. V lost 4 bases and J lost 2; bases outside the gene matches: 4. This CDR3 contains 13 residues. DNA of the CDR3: TGCAGCGTTGGAGACAGGGTGCAAGAGACCCAGTACTTC. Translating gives CSVGDRVQETQYF.

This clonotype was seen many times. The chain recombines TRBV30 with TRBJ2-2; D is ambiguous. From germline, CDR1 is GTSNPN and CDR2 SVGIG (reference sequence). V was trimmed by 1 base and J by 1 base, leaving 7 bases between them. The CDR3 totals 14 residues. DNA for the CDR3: TGTGCCTGGAGTGCCGTTATGAACACCGGGGAGCTGTTTTTT. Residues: CAWSAVMNTGELFF.

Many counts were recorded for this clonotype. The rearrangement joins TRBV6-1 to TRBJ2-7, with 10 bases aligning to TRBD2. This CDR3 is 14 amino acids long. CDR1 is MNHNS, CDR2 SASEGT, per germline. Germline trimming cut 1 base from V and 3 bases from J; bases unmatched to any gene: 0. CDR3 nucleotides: TGTGCCAGCAGTGAAGGACTAGCGGGCTACGAGCAGTACTTC. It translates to CASSEGLAGYEQYF.

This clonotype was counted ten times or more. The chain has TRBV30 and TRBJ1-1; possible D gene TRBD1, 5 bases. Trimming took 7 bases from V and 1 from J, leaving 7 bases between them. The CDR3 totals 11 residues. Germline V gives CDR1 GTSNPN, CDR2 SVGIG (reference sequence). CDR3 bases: TGTGCCTTAGGACAGAACACTGAAGCTTTCTTT. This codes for CALGQNTEAFF.

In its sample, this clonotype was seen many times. The CDR3 protein is CASSLKGGSLSYEQYF. The CDR3, as DNA: TGCGCCAGCAGCTTGAAAGGTGGGAGCCTCTCCTACGAGCAGTACTTC. The J gene is TRBJ2-7, the V gene TRBV5-1, with D maybe TRBD2 (5 bases). Germline loops: CDR1 SGHRS, CDR2 YFSETQ. V was shortened by 1 base and J by 0 bases, with 14 bases between the two germline ends. The CDR3 extends over 16 amino acids.

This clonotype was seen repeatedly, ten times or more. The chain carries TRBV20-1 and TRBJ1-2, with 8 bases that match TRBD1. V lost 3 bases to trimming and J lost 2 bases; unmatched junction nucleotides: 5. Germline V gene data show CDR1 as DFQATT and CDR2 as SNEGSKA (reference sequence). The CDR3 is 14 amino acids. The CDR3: CSASRGQANYGYTF. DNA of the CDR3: TGCAGTGCTAGTAGGGGACAGGCCAACTATGGCTACACCTTC.

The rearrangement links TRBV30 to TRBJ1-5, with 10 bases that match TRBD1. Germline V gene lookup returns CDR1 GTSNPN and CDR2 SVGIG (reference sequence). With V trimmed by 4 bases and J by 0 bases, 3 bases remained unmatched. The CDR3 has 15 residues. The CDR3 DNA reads TGTGCCTGGAAAGGGACAGGGGATAGCAATCAGCCCCAGCATTTT. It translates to CAWKGTGDSNQPQHF. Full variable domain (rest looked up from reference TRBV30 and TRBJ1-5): SQTIHQWPATLVQPVGSPLSLECTVEGTSNPNLYWYRQAAGRGLQLLFYSVGIGQISSEVPQNLSASRPQDRQFILSSKKLLLSDSGFYLCAWKGTGDSNQPQHFGDGTRLSIL.

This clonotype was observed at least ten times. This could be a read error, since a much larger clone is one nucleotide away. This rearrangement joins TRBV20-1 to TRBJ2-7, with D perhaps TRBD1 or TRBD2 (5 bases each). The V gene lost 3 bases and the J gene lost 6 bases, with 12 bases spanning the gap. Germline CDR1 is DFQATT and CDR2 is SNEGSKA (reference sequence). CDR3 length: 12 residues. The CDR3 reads CSARRGAPEQYF. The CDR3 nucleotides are TGCAGTGCTAGGAGGGGCGCTCCCGAGCAGTACTTC.

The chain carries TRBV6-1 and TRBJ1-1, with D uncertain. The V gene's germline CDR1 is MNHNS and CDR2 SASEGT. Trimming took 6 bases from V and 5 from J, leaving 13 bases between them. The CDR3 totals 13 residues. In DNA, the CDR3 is TGTGCCAGCAGGGATACCATGAGGACTGAAGCTTTCTTT. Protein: CASRDTMRTEAFF.

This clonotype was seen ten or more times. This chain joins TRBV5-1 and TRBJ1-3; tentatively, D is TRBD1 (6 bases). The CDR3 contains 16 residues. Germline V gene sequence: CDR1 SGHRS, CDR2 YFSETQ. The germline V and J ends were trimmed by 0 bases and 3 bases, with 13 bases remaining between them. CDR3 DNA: TGCGCCAGCAGCTTGGATTGGGGGCTGAGTGGAAACACCATATATTTT. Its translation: CASSLDWGLSGNTIYF.

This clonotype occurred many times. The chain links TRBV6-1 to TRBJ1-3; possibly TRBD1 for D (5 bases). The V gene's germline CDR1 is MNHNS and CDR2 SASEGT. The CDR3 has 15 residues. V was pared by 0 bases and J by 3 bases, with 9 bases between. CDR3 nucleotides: TGTGCCAGCAGTGAAGCGGGGCTAGGTGGAAACACCATATATTTT. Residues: CASSEAGLGGNTIYF.

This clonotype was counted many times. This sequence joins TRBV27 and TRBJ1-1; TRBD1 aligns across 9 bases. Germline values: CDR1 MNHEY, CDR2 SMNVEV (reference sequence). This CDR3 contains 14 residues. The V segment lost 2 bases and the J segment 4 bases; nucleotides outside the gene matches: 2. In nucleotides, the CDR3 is TGTGCCAGCAGTTTAACAGGGGGCCCCACTGAAGCTTTCTTT. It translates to CASSLTGGPTEAFF.

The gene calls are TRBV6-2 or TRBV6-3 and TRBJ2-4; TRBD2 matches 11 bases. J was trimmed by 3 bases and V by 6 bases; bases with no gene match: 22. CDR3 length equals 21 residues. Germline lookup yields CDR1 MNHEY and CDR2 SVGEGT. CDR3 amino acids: CASSPGTSGPGYGVDKNIQYF. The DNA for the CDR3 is TGTGCCAGCAGCCCCGGGACTAGCGGACCCGGGTATGGGGTTGACAAAAACATTCAGTACTTC.

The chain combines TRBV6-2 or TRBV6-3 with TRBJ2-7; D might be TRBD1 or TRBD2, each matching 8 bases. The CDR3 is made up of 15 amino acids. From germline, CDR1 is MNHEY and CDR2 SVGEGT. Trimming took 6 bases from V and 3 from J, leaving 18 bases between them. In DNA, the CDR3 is TGTGCCAGCAGCTCCCGACAGGGGACTAGCTACGAGCAGTACTTC. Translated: CASSSRQGTSYEQYF.

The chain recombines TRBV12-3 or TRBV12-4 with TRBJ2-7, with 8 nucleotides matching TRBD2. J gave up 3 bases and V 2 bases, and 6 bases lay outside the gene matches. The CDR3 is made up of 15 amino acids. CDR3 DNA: TGTGCCAGCAGTTTAACTGCGGGAGGAGACTACGAGCAGTACTTC. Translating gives CASSLTAGGDYEQYF.

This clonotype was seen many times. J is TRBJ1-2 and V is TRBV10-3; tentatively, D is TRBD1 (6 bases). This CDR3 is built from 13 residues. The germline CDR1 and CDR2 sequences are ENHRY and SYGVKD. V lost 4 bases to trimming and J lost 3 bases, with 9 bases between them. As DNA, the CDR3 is TGTGCCATCAGTGCACAGGGAGACTATGGCTACACCTTC. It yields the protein CAISAQGDYGYTF.

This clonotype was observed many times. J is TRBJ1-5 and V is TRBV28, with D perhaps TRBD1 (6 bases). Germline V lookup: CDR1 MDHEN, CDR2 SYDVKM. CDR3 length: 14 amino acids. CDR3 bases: TGTCGACCGGGGGACACCTGTAGCAATCAGCCCCAGCATTTT. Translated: CRPGDTCSNQPQHF. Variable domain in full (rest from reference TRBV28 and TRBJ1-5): DVKVTQSSRYLVKRTGEKVFLECVQDMDHENMFWYRQDPGLGLRLIYFSYDVKMKEKGDIPEGYSVSREKKERFSLILESASTNQTSMYLCRPGDTCSNQPQHFGDGTRLSIL.

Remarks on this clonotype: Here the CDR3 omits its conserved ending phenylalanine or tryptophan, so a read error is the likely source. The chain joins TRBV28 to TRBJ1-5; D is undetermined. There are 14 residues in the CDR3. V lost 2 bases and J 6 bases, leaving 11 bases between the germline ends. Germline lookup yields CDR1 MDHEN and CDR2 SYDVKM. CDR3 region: CASSLVLNRQPQHL. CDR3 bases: TGTGCCAGCAGTTTAGTCCTCAATCGTCAGCCCCAGCATCTT.

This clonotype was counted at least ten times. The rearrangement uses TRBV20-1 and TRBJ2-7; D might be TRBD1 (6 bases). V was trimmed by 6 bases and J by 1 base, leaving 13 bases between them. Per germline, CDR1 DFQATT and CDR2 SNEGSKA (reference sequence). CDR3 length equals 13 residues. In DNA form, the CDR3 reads TGCAGTGCAGACGGACAGCAATCCTACGAGCAGTACTTC. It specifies CSADGQQSYEQYF.

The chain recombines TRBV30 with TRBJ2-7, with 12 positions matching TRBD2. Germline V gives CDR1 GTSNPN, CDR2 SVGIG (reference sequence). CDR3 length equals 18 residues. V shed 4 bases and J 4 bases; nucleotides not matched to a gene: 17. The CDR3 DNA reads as TGTGCCTGGACTGCCGGCCGAGAAAGACTAGCGGGAGCATACGAGCAGTACTTC. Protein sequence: CAWTAGRERLAGAYEQYF.